These 8 T cell receptor beta chains came from one sample sequenced in a study of T-cell memory formation after mild COVID-19. MiXCR, applied by TCRdb to the 5' RACE reads, yields one record per CDR3 protein. The data contain 120,000 to 150,000 distinct CDR3 sequences, 14% of them singletons. The specimen was PBMCs or a T cell subset sorted from them (not recorded which). The origin of the receptors is an adult woman who had mild COVID-19 (a few samples of this study predate the infection). Cell type and time point are not known.

This clonotype was found a few times. This chain links TRBV2 with TRBJ2-7; 9 positions match TRBD2. This CDR3 contains 14 residues. The V and J ends lost 7 bases and 2 bases, in that order; junction bases with no gene match: 6. Per germline, CDR1 SNHLY and CDR2 FYNNEI. DNA for the CDR3: TGTGCCAGCACCGTAGCGGGGGAGGCCTACGAGCAGTACTTC. It encodes CASTVAGEAYEQYF. Full variable domain (rest looked up from reference TRBV2 and TRBJ2-7): EPEVTQTPSHQVTQMGQEVILRCVPISNHLYFYWYRQILGQKVEFLVSFYNNEISEKSEIFDDQFSVERPDGSNFTLKIRSTKLEDSAMYFCASTVAGEAYEQYFGPGTRLTVT.

This clonotype was counted between two and nine times. The chain uses TRBV4-2 and TRBJ2-2; 10 positions match TRBD1. The germline V gene encodes CDR1 LGHNA and CDR2 YNFKEQ. The CDR3 spans 16 residues. Trimming at V came to 4 bases and at J to 4 bases, leaving 6 bases not matched to a gene. CDR3 nucleotide sequence: TGTGCCAGCAGCCGAAGACAGGGGGCTTCCACCGGGGAGCTGTTTTTT. Encoded protein: CASSRRQGASTGELFF.

The chain has TRBV29-1 and TRBJ1-4; 10 bases agree with TRBD1. Germline-derived CDR1 and CDR2 are SQVTM and ANQGSEA. The J segment lost 6 bases and the V segment lost 7 bases, leaving 8 bases of the junction unmatched. CDR3 length equals 14 residues. The CDR3 loop is CSANGQGVDEKLFF. The CDR3 nucleotides read TGCAGCGCCAACGGACAGGGGGTTGATGAAAAACTGTTTTTT.

The CDR3 nucleotides are TGCAGCGTAGTCGAACGGGACACCTACGAGCAGTACTTC. Its protein is CSVVERDTYEQYF. This chain links TRBV29-1 with TRBJ2-7, with D perhaps matching TRBD1 (6 bases). V lost 6 bases to trimming and J lost 2 bases, with 14 bases between them. Germline V gene data show CDR1 as SQVTM and CDR2 as ANQGSEA. This CDR3 comprises 13 residues.

This sequence joins TRBV2 and TRBJ2-7; 9 bases are a match to TRBD1. The J segment lost 3 bases and the V segment lost 7 bases, leaving 7 bases of the junction unmatched. Germline CDR1 and CDR2: SNHLY and FYNNEI. This CDR3 region has 14 residues. This chain's CDR3 is CASTQDRGIYEQYF. In DNA form, the CDR3 reads TGTGCCAGCACTCAGGACAGGGGTATCTACGAGCAGTACTTC.

This chain uses TRBV16 with TRBJ1-5; perhaps TRBD1 as D (6 bases). V dropped 4 bases and J dropped 0 bases, with 10 bases sitting between them. The V gene's germline CDR1 is KGHSY and CDR2 FQNENV. CDR3 length equals 15 residues. The CDR3 protein is CASSPNRDSNQPQHF. DNA of the CDR3: TGTGCCAGCAGCCCCAACAGGGATAGCAATCAGCCCCAGCATTTT.

This clonotype was seen ten or more times. The gene calls are TRBV7-9 and TRBJ2-1, with 9 positions matching TRBD2. Per germline, CDR1 SEHNR and CDR2 FQNEAQ (reference sequence). CDR3 length equals 18 residues. After removal of 5 bases from V and 0 bases from J, the junction contained 11 bases not matched to a gene. CDR3 sequence (DNA): TGTGCCAGCAGCACGATGACTAGCGGTTATTCCTCCTACAATGAGCAGTTCTTC. Its translation is CASSTMTSGYSSYNEQFF.

V gene TRBV4-1 combines with J gene TRBJ1-2, with TRBD1 matching 7 bases. Trimming at V came to 0 bases and at J to 1 base, leaving 11 bases not matched to a gene. Germline CDR1 MGHRA, CDR2 YSYEKL. The CDR3 is 18 amino acids. CDR3 nucleotides: TGCGCCAGCAGCCAAGATCGGGACAGTCCCCGCATTAACTATGGCTACACCTTC. Its protein product is CASSQDRDSPRINYGYTF.